This entry lists 5 T cell receptor beta chains sequenced from one sample in a study of PD-L1 blockade in urothelial cancer. As to time point: peripheral blood 6 weeks after treatment start. The assay was immunoSEQ multiplex PCR, and TCRdb's table has in-frame clones only and misses some. The table lists around 110,000 clones, around nine tenths of them singletons. The sequences come from PBMCs, collected around atezolizumab (anti-PD-L1) treatment. The source is a man aged 55 to 70 with urothelial cancer.

As for this clone: This CDR3 is also generated by other DNA sequences in the sample. The chain joins TRBV6-1 to TRBJ2-7, with 7 positions matching TRBD1. Germline trimming cut 5 bases from V and 0 bases from J; bases unmatched to any gene: 7. The CDR3 is 15 residues long. Germline V gene data show CDR1 as MNHNS and CDR2 as SASEGT. The CDR3 reads CASSPGTASSYEQYF. CDR3 bases: TGTGCCAGCAGTCCCGGGACAGCAAGCTCCTACGAGCAGTACTTC.

The chain uses TRBV28 and TRBJ1-3; D unclear. Trimming removed 5 bases at V and 0 bases at J, with 14 bases between. In germline, CDR1 is MDHEN, CDR2 SYDVKM. The CDR3 contains 16 residues. CDR3 residues: CASSGSGSHSGNTIYF. CDR3 coding DNA: TGTGCCAGCAGTGGCTCCGGGTCCCACTCTGGAAACACCATATATTTT.

The chain is built from TRBV11-3 and TRBJ1-1; 9 bases agree with TRBD1. V lost 0 bases to trimming and J lost 7 bases; unmatched junction nucleotides: 6. This CDR3 is 15 amino acids long. The germline CDR1 and CDR2 sequences are SGHNT and YENEEA. In DNA, the CDR3 is TGTGCCAGCAGCTTAGAGTCCACAGGGGGCGATGAAGCTTTCTTT. It translates to CASSLESTGGDEAFF.

This clone was found a few times. The chain carries TRBV5-1 and TRBJ1-6; 8 bases line up with TRBD1. Germline V gene lookup returns CDR1 SGHRS and CDR2 YFSETQ. With V trimmed by 7 bases and J by 6 bases, 9 bases remained unmatched. There are 15 residues in the CDR3. CDR3 nucleotide sequence: TGCGCCAGCCGGCAAGGACAGGGAGGTAATTCACCCCTCCACTTT. Protein product: CASRQGQGGNSPLHF.

The chain links TRBV6-5 to TRBJ1-3; D is undetermined. The germline V and J ends were trimmed by 7 bases and 4 bases, with 17 bases remaining between them. The CDR3 loop spans 15 amino acids. Germline assignment: CDR1 MNHEY and CDR2 SVGAGI. CDR3 loop: CASTLDGSWGNTIYF. CDR3 nucleotides: TGTGCCAGCACTCTCGACGGGTCTTGGGGAAACACCATATATTTT.